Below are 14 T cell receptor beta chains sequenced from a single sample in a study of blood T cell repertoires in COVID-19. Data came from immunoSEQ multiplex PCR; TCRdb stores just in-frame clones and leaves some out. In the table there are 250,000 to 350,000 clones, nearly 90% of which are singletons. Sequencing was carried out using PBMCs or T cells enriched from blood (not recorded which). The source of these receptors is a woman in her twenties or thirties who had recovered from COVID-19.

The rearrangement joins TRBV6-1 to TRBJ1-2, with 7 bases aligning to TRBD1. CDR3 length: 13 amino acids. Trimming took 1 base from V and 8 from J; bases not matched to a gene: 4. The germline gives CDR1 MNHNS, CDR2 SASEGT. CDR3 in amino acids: CASSEGQGTGYTF. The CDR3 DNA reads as TGTGCCAGCAGTGAAGGACAGGGTACCGGCTACACCTTC.

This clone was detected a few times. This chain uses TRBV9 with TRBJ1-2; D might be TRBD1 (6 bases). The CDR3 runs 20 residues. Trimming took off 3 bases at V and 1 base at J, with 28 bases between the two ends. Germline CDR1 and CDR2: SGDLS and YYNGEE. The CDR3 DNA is TGTGCCAGCAGCGGACTTGACCACGGGACAAACGGTTTCGGTAACTATGGCTACACCTTC. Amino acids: CASSGLDHGTNGFGNYGYTF.

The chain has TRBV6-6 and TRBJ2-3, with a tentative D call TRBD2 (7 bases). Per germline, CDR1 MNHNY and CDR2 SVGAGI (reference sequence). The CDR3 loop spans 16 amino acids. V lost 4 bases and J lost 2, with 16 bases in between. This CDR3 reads CASSFQDGGHTDTQYF. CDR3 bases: TGTGCCAGCAGTTTCCAGGACGGGGGGCACACAGATACGCAGTATTTT.

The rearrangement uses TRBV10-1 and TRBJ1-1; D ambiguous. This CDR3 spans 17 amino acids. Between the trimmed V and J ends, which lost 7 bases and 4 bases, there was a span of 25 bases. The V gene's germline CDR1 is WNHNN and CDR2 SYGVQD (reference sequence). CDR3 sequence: CASNPNLREGSGTEAFF. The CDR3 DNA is TGCGCCAGCAACCCGAACCTCCGGGAAGGGAGCGGCACTGAAGCTTTCTTT.

As DNA, the CDR3 is TGTGCCAGCAGCCACGCGGGGGGGGCTCGGCCAGATACGCAGTATTTT. Its translation is CASSHAGGARPDTQYF. The rearrangement joins TRBV3-1 (or the pseudogene TRBV3-2) to TRBJ2-3; 9 bases line up with TRBD2. The CDR3 sequence is 16 residues long. V shed 3 bases, J shed 4 bases, and the junction held 8 bases outside the gene matches. Germline lookup yields CDR1 LGHDT and CDR2 YNNKEL (reference sequence).

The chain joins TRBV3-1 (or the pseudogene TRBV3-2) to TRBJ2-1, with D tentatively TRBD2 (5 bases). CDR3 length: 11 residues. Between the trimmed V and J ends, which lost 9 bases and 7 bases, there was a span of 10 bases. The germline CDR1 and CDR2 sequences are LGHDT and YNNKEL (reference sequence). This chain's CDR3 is CASGRRNEQFF. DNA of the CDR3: TGTGCCAGTGGGCGGAGGAATGAGCAGTTCTTC.

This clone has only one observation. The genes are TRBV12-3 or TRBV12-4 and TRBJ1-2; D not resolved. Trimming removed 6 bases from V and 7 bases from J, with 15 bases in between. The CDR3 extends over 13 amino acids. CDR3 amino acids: CASRYTPDSGYTF. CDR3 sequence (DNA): TGTGCCAGCAGATATACCCCCGACTCTGGCTACACCTTC.

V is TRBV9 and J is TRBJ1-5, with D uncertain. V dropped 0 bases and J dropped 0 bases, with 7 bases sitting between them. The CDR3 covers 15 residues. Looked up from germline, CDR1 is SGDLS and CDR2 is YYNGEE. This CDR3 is CASSVDPGSNQPQHF. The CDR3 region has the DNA TGTGCCAGCAGCGTAGACCCGGGTAGCAATCAGCCCCAGCATTTT.

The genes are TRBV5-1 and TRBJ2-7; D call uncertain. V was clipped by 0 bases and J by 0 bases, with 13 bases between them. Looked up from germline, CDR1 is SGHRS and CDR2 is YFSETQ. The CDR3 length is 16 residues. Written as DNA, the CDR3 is TGCGCCAGCAGCTTGGCAGCGACGTTAAGCTCCTACGAGCAGTACTTC. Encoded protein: CASSLAATLSSYEQYF.

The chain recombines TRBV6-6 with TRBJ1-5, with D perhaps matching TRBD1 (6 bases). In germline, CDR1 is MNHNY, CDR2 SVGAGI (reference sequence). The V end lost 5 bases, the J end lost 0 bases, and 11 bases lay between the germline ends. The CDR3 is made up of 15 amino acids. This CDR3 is CASSGQTSSNQPQHF. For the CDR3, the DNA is TGTGCCAGCAGTGGACAGACCTCTAGCAATCAGCCCCAGCATTTT.

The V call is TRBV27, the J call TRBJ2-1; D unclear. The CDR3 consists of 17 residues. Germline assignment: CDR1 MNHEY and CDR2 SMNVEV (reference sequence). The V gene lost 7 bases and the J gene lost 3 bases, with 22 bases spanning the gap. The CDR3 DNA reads TGTGCCAGCACCGTCCCGGTCGAGCTAGACGGCTACAATGAGCAGTTCTTC. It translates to CASTVPVELDGYNEQFF.

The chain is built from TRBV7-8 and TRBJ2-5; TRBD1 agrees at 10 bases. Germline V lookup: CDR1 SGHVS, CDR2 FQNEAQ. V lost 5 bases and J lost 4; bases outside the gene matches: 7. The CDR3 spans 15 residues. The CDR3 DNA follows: TGTGCCAGCAGCAACCGGGACAGGGGTTTAGAGACCCAGTACTTC. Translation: CASSNRDRGLETQYF.

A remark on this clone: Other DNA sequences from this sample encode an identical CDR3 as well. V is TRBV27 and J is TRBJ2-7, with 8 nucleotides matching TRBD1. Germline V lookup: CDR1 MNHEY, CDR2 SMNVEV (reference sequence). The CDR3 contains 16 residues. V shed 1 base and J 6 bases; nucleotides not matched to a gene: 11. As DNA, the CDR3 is TGTGCCAGCAGTTTATATTTCGGGACAGGAGGGGTCGAGCAGTACTTC. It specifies CASSLYFGTGGVEQYF.

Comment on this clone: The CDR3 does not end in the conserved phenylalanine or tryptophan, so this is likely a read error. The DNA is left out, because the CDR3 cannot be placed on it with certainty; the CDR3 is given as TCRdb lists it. The chain's CDR3 is CARSMEQPDRI. The rearrangement uses TRBV5-3 and TRBJ2-7; the table calls TRBD1, which could not be checked here. TRBV5-3 is labeled an ORF, and its function is uncertain. The CDR3 comprises 11 residues, both ends counted.